A single sample gave rise to the 10 T cell receptor beta chains below, sequenced in a study of shared clonotypes between healthy human individuals. The table came from immunoSEQ multiplex PCR; TCRdb's copy has only in-frame clones and leaves some out. The sample comprises a few million clones, around 92% of which are singletons, and 0.3% to 0.4% rests with the top ten. The sample taken for sequencing was naive CD4+ T cells from PBMCs. Subset given: CD45RA+ positively selected. The receptors come from a man younger than 35 in good health. Some clones in this sample may be carry-over from other donors' samples.

The chain is built from TRBV6-5 and TRBJ2-1; 12 nucleotides agree with TRBD2. Germline trimming cut 6 bases from V and 6 bases from J; bases unmatched to any gene: 6. CDR1 and CDR2 from the germline V gene are MNHEY and SVGAGI. The CDR3 totals 15 residues. CDR3 loop: CASRPWTSGTNEQFF. The CDR3 nucleotides are TGTGCCAGCAGGCCCTGGACTAGCGGGACCAATGAGCAGTTCTTC.

J is TRBJ2-1 and V is TRBV5-1, with 8 bases identical to TRBD2. V lost 2 bases and J lost 10; bases outside the gene matches: 14. This CDR3 is 16 amino acids long. CDR1 is SGHRS and CDR2 is YFSETQ in the germline V gene. CDR3 in DNA: TGCGCCAGCAGCTTCCTTAAAGCGGGAGTTATGGAGGAGCAGTTCTTC. As protein: CASSFLKAGVMEEQFF.

V gene TRBV29-1 combines with J gene TRBJ2-7; 11 nucleotides align to TRBD1. This CDR3 is built from 13 residues. CDR1 SQVTM and CDR2 ANQGSEA come from the germline V gene. V was pared by 6 bases and J by 5 bases, with 6 bases of the junction left unmatched. As DNA, the CDR3 is TGCAGCGTACCGGGACAGGGGGGCAACGAGCAGTACTTC. This encodes CSVPGQGGNEQYF.

This chain links TRBV5-1 with TRBJ1-2; 7 bases are a match to TRBD1. Germline V gene sequence: CDR1 SGHRS, CDR2 YFSETQ. V lost 0 bases and J lost 4; bases outside the gene matches: 9. CDR3 length equals 16 residues. The CDR3 coding sequence is TGCGCCAGCAGCTTGGCCGAGACAGGGCCCGTCTATGGCTACACCTTC. Amino acid sequence: CASSLAETGPVYGYTF.

The rearrangement joins TRBV13 to TRBJ2-1; maybe TRBD1 (5 bases). The V gene's germline CDR1 is PRHDT and CDR2 FYEKMQ (reference sequence). Trimming removed 5 bases from V and 2 bases from J, with 13 bases in between. The CDR3 length is 15 residues. CDR3 in amino acids: CASSPGLGPYNEQFF. CDR3 in DNA: TGTGCCAGCAGCCCCGGATTGGGGCCCTACAATGAGCAGTTCTTC.

V gene TRBV18 combines with J gene TRBJ2-7, with a possible D match to TRBD2 (7 bases). V gave up 5 bases and J gave up 1 base, with 18 bases separating them. CDR1 is KGHSH, CDR2 LQKENI, per germline. CDR3 size: 16 residues. DNA for the CDR3: TGTGCCAGCTCATCTCGGGGGGTTACAGGGTCCTACGAGCAGTACTTC. Protein product: CASSSRGVTGSYEQYF.

This chain links TRBV7-2 with TRBJ2-1; 14 nucleotides line up with TRBD2. CDR1 and CDR2 from the germline V gene are SGHTA and FQGNSA. V gave up 5 bases and J gave up 1 base; unmatched junction bases: 7. CDR3 length: 18 amino acids. The CDR3 reads CASSRTRLAGGSYNEQFF. CDR3 bases: TGTGCCAGCAGCCGAACTCGACTAGCGGGAGGGTCCTACAATGAGCAGTTCTTC.

V is TRBV30 and J is TRBJ2-7; D gene ambiguous. The CDR3 covers 14 residues. Germline CDR1 reads GTSNPN; CDR2 reads SVGIG (reference sequence). With 4 bases removed from V and 6 bases from J, the gap between germline ends came to 19 bases. The CDR3 nucleotides are TGTGCCTGGAAACAAAGCACACAAACCTCCGAGCAGTACTTC. Its translation: CAWKQSTQTSEQYF.

The rearrangement joins TRBV7-6 to TRBJ1-5; 7 nucleotides match TRBD1. V was clipped by 1 base and J by 7 bases; unmatched bases: 4. CDR1 is SGHVS, CDR2 FNYEAQ, per germline. The CDR3 sequence is 14 residues long. CDR3 coding DNA: TGTGCCAGCAGCTTAGAGGCAGGGGGGCAGCCCCAGCATTTT. This sequence encodes CASSLEAGGQPQHF.

Regarding this clone: This sample includes further DNA sequences coding for the same CDR3. The V and J genes are TRBV7-8 and TRBJ2-7; 7 bases fit TRBD1. The CDR3 has 14 residues. Germline CDR1 is SGHVS and CDR2 is FQNEAQ. V lost 2 bases, J lost 2 bases, and 3 bases stayed unmatched. The CDR3 loop reads CASSLRQGPYEQYF. The CDR3 nucleotides read TGTGCCAGCAGCTTAAGACAGGGCCCCTACGAGCAGTACTTC.